The 4 T cell receptor beta chains below all came from one sample that was sequenced in a study of human T cells and chemical hapten exposure (dated by TCRdb to about 2021). Libraries came from RACE. Sequencing used a NextSeq 500. TCRdb handled the public reads itself, with Q25 trimming in fastp and clone calling in MiXCR, and kept productive beta chains. Rows matching on CDR3 protein sequence are summarized as one entry with the most common DNA and genes. In this sample the table shows some 350,000 distinct CDR3 sequences, under 6.5% of which occur a single time. The ten largest account for around 5.6% of the sample. What this sample's time point label stands for: patch test 2, 6 weeks after DPC sensitization. Taken with the paper, the label for treatment or condition translates to: therapeutic diphenylcyclopropenone sensitization with weekly scalp DPC. This specimen consisted of whole blood, obtained in connection with sensitization to the hapten diphenylcyclopropenone (DPC). Receptors originate from a woman under 30 with alopecia areata. Some clones in this sample may be carry-over from other donors' samples.

This clonotype was counted at least ten times. This chain links TRBV10-3 with TRBJ2-3; 8 bases fit TRBD1. CDR3 size: 19 residues. Germline V CDR1 and CDR2: ENHRY, SYGVKD. V was clipped by 4 bases and J by 1 base; unmatched bases: 16. The CDR3 DNA sequence: TGTGCCATCAGTGTGTCGAGACAGGGGACGTTAAGGGGCACAGATACGCAGTATTTT. This translates into CAISVSRQGTLRGTDTQYF.

This chain uses TRBV5-1 with TRBJ2-2, with no clear D. V dropped 0 bases and J dropped 1 base, with 4 bases sitting between them. CDR1 SGHRS and CDR2 YFSETQ come from the germline V gene. The CDR3 is 14 residues long. CDR3: CASSLERNTGELFF. In DNA, the CDR3 is TGCGCCAGCAGCTTGGAGAGGAACACCGGGGAGCTGTTTTTT.

V gene TRBV7-9 combines with J gene TRBJ2-2; possibly TRBD2 for D (6 bases). Trimming took off 1 base at V and 6 bases at J, with 15 bases between the two ends. CDR3 length equals 16 residues. The germline gives CDR1 SEHNR, CDR2 FQNEAQ (reference sequence). CDR3 nucleotides: TGTGCCAGCAGCTTAGTCGGGAGAAGTGGCGCCGGGGAGCTGTTTTTT. Translating it yields CASSLVGRSGAGELFF.

This clonotype has ten or more counts. The V gene is TRBV11-1, the J gene TRBJ1-6; D gene uncertain. The germline V gene has CDR1 SGHAT and CDR2 FQDESV (reference sequence). The CDR3 runs to 16 residues. The germline V and J ends were trimmed by 1 base and 7 bases, with 14 bases remaining between them. CDR3 protein: CASSLGTATTNSPLHF. The CDR3, as DNA: TGTGCCAGCAGCTTAGGTACTGCGACGACCAATTCACCCCTCCACTTT.